The clone carrying this T cell receptor beta chain has a single count. Its antigen remains unidentified. This sample was taken from a study of CD8 T cells in Susac syndrome. Whole-study findings and limits: It was acknowledged in the study that its TCR sequencing and HLA analysis involved a relatively small number of individuals.

Treatment-naive patients with stable or active relapsing-remitting disease were the multiple sclerosis controls. The TEMRA cells underwent FACS enrichment, while the CD8+ and CD4+ T cells underwent negative isolation. The germline V and J ends were trimmed by 8 bases and 6 bases, with 22 bases remaining between them. The germline CDR1 and CDR2 sequences are SQVTM and ANQGSEA. This CDR3 comprises 15 residues. Random hexamers primed reverse transcription of about 0.45 to 1 ug RNA. Amplification of TCR beta CDR3 by immunoSEQ multiplex PCR spanned 54 Vbeta and 13 Jbeta. One entry per CDR3 protein, called by TCRdb with MiXCR from the immunoSEQ multiplex PCR reads. The sample carries approximately 200,000 distinct CDR3 sequences, approximately 95% recorded once.

The source is a human donor with multiple sclerosis. Source material: CD4+ T cells from PBMCs. The rearrangement uses TRBV29-1 and TRBJ2-2; D is uncertain. The CDR3: CSPIEHPLISGELFF. Written as DNA, the CDR3 is TGCAGCCCTATCGAACACCCCCTAATCTCCGGGGAGCTGTTTTTT.